The 18 T cell receptor beta chains in this list originate from one sample, sequenced in a study of molecular identifiers for immune sequencing clone quantification. Using its own MiXCR run on the PCR reads, TCRdb lists one record per CDR3 protein. The sample contains approximately 550,000 distinct CDR3 sequences, 20% to 25% of which appear only once. Source material: naive CD8+ T cells from blood, with Jurkat cell RNA spiked in. As for subset: FACS-sorted CD8+CD4-CCR7+CD45RA+ naive T cells. These receptors were obtained from a human donor in good health. Some libraries in this study had Jurkat cell RNA spiked in.

The rearrangement uses TRBV4-3 and TRBJ2-7; D possibly uses TRBD1 or TRBD2 (5 bases each). CDR1 is LGHNA, CDR2 YSLEER, per germline. V gave up 0 bases and J gave up 2 bases, with 11 bases separating them. The CDR3 has 15 residues. Here the CDR3 DNA reads TGCGCCAGCAGCCAAGACCCGGGGCTACCCTACGAGCAGTACTTC. It specifies CASSQDPGLPYEQYF.

This clonotype has just one count. A much larger clone differs from this one at a single base, so this may be a read error. No conserved phenylalanine or tryptophan is present at the end of the CDR3, so a read error is the likely explanation. The chain couples TRBV28 to TRBJ2-7; possibly TRBD2 for D (6 bases). The germline CDR1 and CDR2 sequences are MDHEN and SYDVKM. Trimming shortened V by 3 bases and J by 0 bases, and 12 bases separated the two germline ends. The CDR3 is 15 residues long. The CDR3 spells CASSFRGSRSYEQYS. The CDR3 nucleotides are TGTGCCAGCAGTTTTCGGGGGTCCCGCTCCTACGAGCAGTACTCC.

This rearrangement joins TRBV2 to TRBJ2-7, with D perhaps TRBD2 (6 bases). The CDR3 has 13 amino acids. V lost 11 bases to trimming and J lost 4 bases, with 18 bases between them. The germline V gene has CDR1 SNHLY and CDR2 FYNNEI. The CDR3 is CALSGAGKYEQYF. The CDR3, as DNA: TGTGCCCTCAGTGGGGCGGGGAAATACGAGCAGTACTTC.

This clonotype was counted at least ten times. The chain links TRBV27 to TRBJ2-1; 10 bases are shared with TRBD2. V lost 1 base and J lost 2; bases outside the gene matches: 2. The CDR3 runs 16 residues. Germline assignment: CDR1 MNHEY and CDR2 SMNVEV (reference sequence). CDR3 sequence: CASSLLSGGAYNEQFF. CDR3 nucleotides: TGTGCCAGCAGTTTATTGAGCGGGGGGGCCTACAATGAGCAGTTCTTC.

The rearrangement uses TRBV6-5 and TRBJ2-7; D may be TRBD1 (5 bases). CDR1 is MNHEY, CDR2 SVGAGI, per germline. The CDR3 totals 14 residues. Trimming removed 10 bases at V and 2 bases at J, with 18 bases between. CDR3 sequence (DNA): TGTGCCACAGGGCTGGTAGGGATCACCTACGAGCAGTACTTC. Residues: CATGLVGITYEQYF.

This clonotype has a count of ten or more. The chain is built from TRBV2 and TRBJ2-6; TRBD1 matches at 7 bases. Trimming cost V 6 bases and J 1 base; bases outside gene matches: 12. CDR1 and CDR2 from the germline V gene are SNHLY and FYNNEI. The CDR3 is made up of 18 amino acids. Here the CDR3 DNA reads TGTGCCAGCAGGTGGTCAGGGACAGCCCCTTCTGGGGCCAACGTCCTGACTTTC. It encodes CASRWSGTAPSGANVLTF.

There are many counts of this clonotype. The rearrangement joins TRBV5-6 to TRBJ1-4, with D hard to call. Looked up from germline, CDR1 is SGHDT and CDR2 is YYEEEE. V lost 3 bases and J lost 1, with 13 bases in between. The CDR3 totals 16 residues. CDR3: CASSSTPVRTNEKLFF. The CDR3 region has the DNA TGTGCCAGCAGCTCTACCCCGGTTCGAACTAATGAAAAACTGTTTTTT.

Only a few counts were recorded for this clonotype. This sequence joins TRBV6-5 and TRBJ2-7; a possible D gene is TRBD1 (6 bases). The V end was cut by 0 bases, the J end by 3 bases, with 9 bases between. The CDR3 sequence is 14 residues long. CDR1 and CDR2 (germline): MNHEY, SVGAGI. The CDR3 sequence: CASSYSAGDYEQYF. The CDR3 DNA is TGTGCCAGCAGTTACTCTGCAGGGGACTACGAGCAGTACTTC.

This sequence joins TRBV11-1 and TRBJ1-1; no reliable D call. V lost 3 bases and J 1 base, leaving 12 bases between the germline ends. The CDR3 runs 15 residues. Germline V gene sequence: CDR1 SGHAT, CDR2 FQDESV (reference sequence). CDR3 sequence reads: CASSLNGRKNTEAFF. The DNA for the CDR3 is TGTGCCAGCAGCTTGAATGGGAGGAAGAACACTGAAGCTTTCTTT.

The genes are TRBV7-9 and TRBJ2-7, with D perhaps TRBD2 (5 bases). Germline-derived CDR1 and CDR2 are SEHNR and FQNEAQ (reference sequence). The CDR3 is 14 amino acids. Trimming took 1 base from V and 5 from J, leaving 12 bases between them. This CDR3 is CASSLEVRRDEQYF. The CDR3 DNA reads TGTGCCAGCAGCTTAGAAGTGAGGCGGGACGAGCAGTACTTC.

The chain combines TRBV7-9 with TRBJ2-7; 9 nucleotides line up with TRBD2. Trimming removed 4 bases from V and 0 bases from J; junction bases left unmatched: 19. The CDR3 loop spans 20 amino acids. Germline CDR1 and CDR2: SEHNR and FQNEAQ (reference sequence). CDR3: CASSSTGPGASGKSSYEQYF. CDR3 in DNA: TGTGCCAGCAGCTCAACGGGGCCAGGGGCTAGCGGGAAAAGCTCCTACGAGCAGTACTTC.

The table lists this clonotype with a few counts. The J gene is TRBJ1-1, the V gene TRBV4-3; D ambiguous. The CDR3 totals 15 residues. Trimming shortened V by 2 bases and J by 2 bases, and 12 bases separated the two germline ends. Germline V gives CDR1 LGHNA, CDR2 YSLEER. The CDR3 DNA follows: TGCGCCAGCAGCCAATCAATCACAGCTAACACTGAAGCTTTCTTT. Its protein product is CASSQSITANTEAFF.

As regards this clonotype: Mismatch with germline at one junction end may stem from a read error. The chain joins TRBV7-9 to TRBJ2-3, with D unresolved. Per the germline V gene, CDR1 is SEHNR and CDR2 is FQNEAQ (reference sequence). There are 12 residues in the CDR3. The DNA for the CDR3 is TGCGCCAGCACCTACCGGGCAGATGCGCAGTATTTT. It yields the protein CASTYRADAQYF. Supplemented by reference TRBV7-9 and TRBJ2-3, the full variable domain reads DTGVSQNPRHKITKRGQNVTFRCDPISEHNRLYWYRQTLGQGPEFLTYFQNEAQLEKSRLLSDRFSAERPKGSFSTLEIQRTEQGDSAMYLCASTYRADAQYFGPGTRLTVL.

This clonotype was recorded a few times. The CDR3: CASSLERSDTQYF. The CDR3 DNA reads TGTGCCAGCAGCTTAGAGCGGTCCGATACGCAGTATTTT. The V and J genes are TRBV7-6 and TRBJ2-3; maybe TRBD2 (5 bases). The germline V gene encodes CDR1 SGHVS and CDR2 FNYEAQ. The V end lost 1 base, the J end lost 6 bases, and 8 bases lay between the germline ends. The CDR3 runs 13 residues.

CDR3 residues: CASSHRGGRGPYEQYF. The CDR3 DNA is TGTGCCAGCAGTCATAGAGGAGGGAGGGGGCCCTACGAGCAGTACTTC. This chain links TRBV28 with TRBJ2-7, with D perhaps assigned TRBD1 or TRBD2 (7 bases each). V lost 5 bases, J lost 2 bases, and 19 bases lay in between. The CDR3 is 16 residues long. CDR1 is MDHEN, CDR2 SYDVKM, per germline.

V and J are TRBV6-5 and TRBJ2-7, with D maybe TRBD1 (5 bases). The V end lost 4 bases, the J end lost 6 bases, and 13 bases lay between the germline ends. Per the germline V gene, CDR1 is MNHEY and CDR2 is SVGAGI. The length of the CDR3 is 13 residues. CDR3 bases: TGTGCCAGCAGTTGCCAGGGCCCCTCCGAGCAGTACTTC. Its protein is CASSCQGPSEQYF.

This clonotype was counted ten times or more. The chain uses TRBV6-2 or TRBV6-3 and TRBJ2-2; no definite D call. Germline CDR1 MNHEY, CDR2 SVGEGT. Trimming shortened V by 7 bases and J by 4 bases, and 4 bases separated the two germline ends. The CDR3 is 11 amino acids. The CDR3, as DNA: TGTGCCAGCATGATCACCGGGGAGCTGTTTTTT. The encoded protein is CASMITGELFF.

This clonotype was detected a few times. This rearrangement joins TRBV12-3 or TRBV12-4 to TRBJ2-5; the match to TRBD1 covers 9 bases. The CDR3 runs 16 residues. The V gene end was trimmed by 2 bases and the J gene end by 5 bases; junction bases not matched to a gene: 9. CDR3 sequence: CASSLFGQGPRETQYF. In nucleotides, the CDR3 is TGTGCCAGCAGTTTATTTGGACAGGGGCCCCGGGAGACCCAGTACTTC.